Following are 25 T cell receptor beta chains from one sample sequenced in a study of shared clonotypes between healthy human individuals (dated by TCRdb to the early 2020s). The library came from the immunoSEQ multiplex PCR assay. Imported from immuneACCESS, the table was reduced by TCRdb to in-frame sequences with V and J called. These copies leave out some clones; in studies compared against another copy, an unresolved V gene accounts for under half, and the cause of the remainder is not known. The sample includes over a million clones, with 70% to 80% observed a single time. Of the sample, about 0.52% falls within the top ten clones. The sequencing sample was made of memory CD4+ T cells from PBMCs. Read against the paper, the sample's cell subset or site label means: CD45RA-negative fraction. These receptors came from a man between 18 and 35 years old in good health. Some clones in this sample may be carry-over from other donors' samples.

A single count supports this clone. The chain links TRBV15 to TRBJ1-2; TRBD1 aligns across 8 bases. CDR3 length equals 13 residues. Germline values: CDR1 LNHNV, CDR2 YYDKDF (reference sequence). The ends lost 6 bases at V and 1 base at J; junction bases unmatched: 1. CDR3 amino acids: CATRQGVNYGYTF. The CDR3 DNA reads TGTGCCACCAGACAGGGGGTTAACTATGGCTACACCTTC.

A single count supports this clone. The rearrangement joins TRBV11-3 to TRBJ2-1; 11 positions agree with TRBD2. The CDR3 runs to 14 residues. Unmatched junction bases numbered 3, after V lost 3 bases and J lost 8 bases. Germline assignment: CDR1 SGHNT and CDR2 YENEEA. The CDR3 sequence: CASSLTSGIYEQFF. CDR3 nucleotide sequence: TGTGCCAGCAGCTTGACTAGCGGGATCTATGAGCAGTTCTTC.

V and J are TRBV7-3 and TRBJ1-5; no clear D. V gave up 5 bases and J gave up 5 bases, with 7 bases separating them. Per germline, CDR1 SGHTA and CDR2 FQGTGA. The CDR3 covers 12 residues. CDR3 residues: CASSPSDQPQHF. The DNA of the CDR3 is TGTGCCAGCAGCCCCTCAGATCAGCCCCAGCATTTT. The whole variable domain, filled in from reference TRBV7-3 and TRBJ1-5, reads GAGVSQTPSNKVTEKGKYVELRCDPISGHTALYWYRQSLGQGPEFLIYFQGTGAADDSGLPNDRFFAVRPEGSVSTLKIQRTERGDSAVYLCASSPSDQPQHFGDGTRLSIL.

In this sample, this clone turned up many times. V usage is TRBV7-3 and J usage is TRBJ2-1; 11 positions match TRBD2. Germline CDR1 is SGHTA and CDR2 is FQGTGA. J lost 5 bases, V lost 4 bases, and 7 bases had no gene match. The CDR3 totals 16 residues. The CDR3 loop is CASSWASGRPNNEQFF. The CDR3 nucleotides read TGTGCCAGCAGCTGGGCTAGCGGGAGGCCCAACAATGAGCAGTTCTTC. The whole variable domain, filled in from reference TRBV7-3 and TRBJ2-1, reads GAGVSQTPSNKVTEKGKYVELRCDPISGHTALYWYRQSLGQGPEFLIYFQGTGAADDSGLPNDRFFAVRPEGSVSTLKIQRTERGDSAVYLCASSWASGRPNNEQFFGPGTRLTVL.

The J gene is TRBJ2-2, the V gene TRBV2; 8 bases agree with TRBD1. Germline CDR1 is SNHLY and CDR2 is FYNNEI. This CDR3 has 19 amino acids. V trimming: 4 bases; J trimming: 1 base; junction bases outside the gene matches: 14. The CDR3 spells CASSAPSKGDRKNTGELFF. For the CDR3, the DNA is TGTGCCAGCAGTGCACCGTCGAAGGGGGACAGGAAGAACACCGGGGAGCTGTTTTTT. Drawing the rest from reference TRBV2 and TRBJ2-2, the complete variable domain is EPEVTQTPSHQVTQMGQEVILRCVPISNHLYFYWYRQILGQKVEFLVSFYNNEISEKSEIFDDQFSVERPDGSNFTLKIRSTKLEDSAMYFCASSAPSKGDRKNTGELFFGEGSRLTVL.

This clone was counted between two and nine times. The chain combines TRBV5-4 with TRBJ1-4; 9 positions match TRBD1. CDR1 SGHNT and CDR2 YYREEE come from the germline V gene (reference sequence). Germline trimming cut 4 bases from V and 0 bases from J; bases unmatched to any gene: 10. The CDR3 totals 18 residues. The CDR3 here is CASSAGTGHFATNEKLFF. The CDR3 bases are TGTGCCAGCAGCGCAGGGACAGGGCATTTTGCAACTAATGAAAAACTGTTTTTT.

This clone was recorded a few times. This sequence joins TRBV7-6 and TRBJ1-1, with D unclear. Looked up from germline, CDR1 is SGHVS and CDR2 is FNYEAQ. The ends were cut back, 1 base at V and 6 bases at J, with 6 bases in the middle. CDR3 length equals 12 residues. CDR3 sequence reads: CASSLEGSEAFF. The CDR3 DNA sequence: TGTGCCAGCAGCTTAGAGGGATCTGAAGCTTTCTTT.

This clone has a handful of counts. V usage is TRBV6-5 and J usage is TRBJ2-1; D is unresolved. CDR3 length: 11 residues. The germline V and J ends were trimmed by 3 bases and 8 bases, with 5 bases remaining between them. The germline CDR1 and CDR2 sequences are MNHEY and SVGAGI. Written as DNA, the CDR3 is TGTGCCAGCAGTTATGCCTATGAGCAGTTCTTC. Amino acid sequence: CASSYAYEQFF.

This clone was observed many times. Other DNA sequences from this sample encode an identical CDR3 as well. The V and J genes are TRBV6-1 and TRBJ2-7; 9 bases are shared with TRBD1. J lost 4 bases, V lost 1 base, and 8 bases had no gene match. The germline CDR1 and CDR2 sequences are MNHNS and SASEGT. The CDR3 is made up of 16 amino acids. The CDR3 loop is CASSEVRDRDKYEQYF. The CDR3 region has the DNA TGTGCCAGCAGTGAAGTACGGGACAGGGATAAGTACGAGCAGTACTTC.

The gene calls are TRBV11-3 and TRBJ2-1, with D perhaps TRBD2 (5 bases). CDR1 and CDR2 (germline): SGHNT, YENEEA. Trimming shortened V by 1 base and J by 5 bases, and 15 bases separated the two germline ends. CDR3 length: 16 amino acids. The CDR3 nucleotides read TGTGCCAGCAGCTTAGGCCACGACTACCGTAACAATGAGCAGTTCTTC. Translating gives CASSLGHDYRNNEQFF.

The chain uses TRBV28 and TRBJ1-1, with D possibly being TRBD1 (6 bases). Germline values: CDR1 MDHEN, CDR2 SYDVKM. This CDR3 has 16 amino acids. V was cut by 9 bases and J by 0 bases, with 20 bases left in between. The CDR3 loop reads CASPKGTTEMNTEAFF. In DNA form, the CDR3 reads TGTGCCAGTCCAAAGGGGACAACCGAAATGAACACTGAAGCTTTCTTT.

The chain recombines TRBV5-1 with TRBJ2-1; D gene uncertain. Between the trimmed V and J ends, which lost 5 bases and 8 bases, there was a span of 11 bases. There are 12 residues in the CDR3. In germline, CDR1 is SGHRS, CDR2 YFSETQ. The CDR3 DNA sequence: TGCGCCAGCAGTTTTCCCAGTGATGAGCAGTTCTTC. This codes for CASSFPSDEQFF.

This chain uses TRBV28 with TRBJ1-2, with D possibly being TRBD1 (5 bases). V shed 3 bases and J shed 2 bases, with 10 bases lying between them. Per germline, CDR1 MDHEN and CDR2 SYDVKM. This CDR3 is 14 amino acids long. The CDR3 reads CASSLLRQNYGYTF. DNA of the CDR3: TGTGCCAGCAGTTTGTTAAGACAGAACTATGGCTACACCTTC.

V usage is TRBV11-2 and J usage is TRBJ2-3, with D tentatively TRBD1 or TRBD2 (6 bases each). V dropped 5 bases and J dropped 3 bases, with 15 bases sitting between them. The CDR3 totals 15 residues. CDR1 is SGHAT, CDR2 FQNNGV, per germline. For the CDR3, the DNA is TGTGCCAGCAGCCCATCAATAGGGGGGACAGATACGCAGTATTTT. Its translation is CASSPSIGGTDTQYF.

This clone was counted at least ten times. The junction departs from the called germline gene at one end, perhaps through a read error. The J gene is TRBJ1-1, the V gene TRBV11-2; no definite D call. The CDR3 totals 13 residues. CDR1 and CDR2 from the germline V gene are SGHAT and FQNNGV. Here the CDR3 DNA reads TGTGCCAGCACCTTAGACCACCGCACTGAAGCTTTCTTT. Translating gives CASTLDHRTEAFF.

The chain joins TRBV11-2 to TRBJ2-2; D ambiguous. Trimming removed 8 bases at V and 6 bases at J, with 19 bases between. The V gene's germline CDR1 is SGHAT and CDR2 FQNNGV. This CDR3 contains 15 residues. The CDR3 DNA follows: TGTGCCAGCGCCAACTCTAGGTTAAGGGCCGGGGAGCTGTTTTTT. This translates into CASANSRLRAGELFF.

This chain connects TRBV5-6 to TRBJ2-5; D is perhaps TRBD1 (5 bases). With the DNA end fitting TRBJ2-7 better, the J assignment may be wrong. The CDR3 is 15 residues long. In germline, CDR1 is SGHDT, CDR2 YYEEEE. CDR3 sequence: CASSTLRGSHYEQYF. Here the CDR3 DNA reads TGTGCCAGCAGCACACTAAGGGGAAGCCACTACGAGCAGTACTTC.

This chain's CDR3 is CASSQVPGGSNQPQHF. In DNA, the CDR3 is TGCGCCAGCAGCCAAGTTCCCGGGGGCAGCAATCAGCCCCAGCATTTT. This chain links TRBV4-1 with TRBJ1-5; D might be TRBD1 (6 bases). Germline V CDR1 and CDR2: MGHRA, YSYEKL. CDR3 length equals 16 residues. V was shortened by 1 base and J by 1 base, with 11 bases between the two germline ends.

This sequence joins TRBV6-1 and TRBJ2-7; 8 bases are a match to TRBD1. V was pared by 4 bases and J by 3 bases, with 5 bases of the junction left unmatched. Per germline, CDR1 MNHNS and CDR2 SASEGT. The CDR3 is 14 residues long. The CDR3 nucleotides read TGTGCCAGCAGTGCTGACAGGGGATTCTACGAGCAGTACTTC. Its protein is CASSADRGFYEQYF.

The chain employs TRBV19 and TRBJ1-1; D gene uncertain. The V end was cut by 3 bases, the J end by 1 base, with 9 bases between. The CDR3 loop spans 14 amino acids. The germline V gene has CDR1 LNHDA and CDR2 SQIVND (reference sequence). For the CDR3, the DNA is TGTGCCAGTAGTATCGCGCAGACGAACACTGAAGCTTTCTTT. Encoded protein: CASSIAQTNTEAFF.

This chain joins TRBV10-3 and TRBJ2-3, with TRBD1 matching 9 bases. The CDR3 is made up of 17 amino acids. Germline V lookup: CDR1 ENHRY, CDR2 SYGVKD. V shed 4 bases and J 2 bases; nucleotides not matched to a gene: 10. Written as DNA, the CDR3 is TGTGCCATCAGTGTCACCCCCGGGGACAGGGTCACAGATACGCAGTATTTT. This sequence encodes CAISVTPGDRVTDTQYF.

This sequence joins TRBV10-3 and TRBJ1-1; D uncertain. The ends were cut back, 4 bases at V and 1 base at J, with 10 bases in the middle. Looked up from germline, CDR1 is ENHRY and CDR2 is SYGVKD. This CDR3 spans 14 amino acids. Written as DNA, the CDR3 is TGTGCCATCAGTGGGGGTAAGGGGAACACTGAAGCTTTCTTT. Its translation: CAISGGKGNTEAFF.

Note on this clone: A single base separates this from a much larger clone, so it may be a read error. This sample also contains other DNA sequences that code for the same CDR3. CDR3 amino acids: CASSLQGNQPQHF. In DNA form, the CDR3 reads TGCGCCAGCAGCTTGCAGGGGAATCAGCCCCAGCATTTT. J is TRBJ1-5 and V is TRBV5-1; perhaps TRBD1 as D (6 bases). From germline, CDR1 is SGHRS and CDR2 YFSETQ. Trimming cost V 1 base and J 4 bases, with 6 bases left between them. The CDR3 is 13 amino acids.

The chain couples TRBV5-6 to TRBJ2-1; 7 positions agree with TRBD1. The CDR3 is 13 residues long. V lost 3 bases and J lost 9; bases outside the gene matches: 6. Germline assignment: CDR1 SGHDT and CDR2 YYEEEE. The CDR3 DNA sequence: TGTGCCAGCAGCTCCGACAGGGTGGCTGAGCAGTTCTTC. Encoded protein: CASSSDRVAEQFF.

The chain couples TRBV30 to TRBJ1-1; no firm D call. Between the trimmed V and J ends, which lost 3 bases and 6 bases, there was a span of 8 bases. Germline loops: CDR1 GTSNPN, CDR2 SVGIG (reference sequence). This CDR3 is 11 amino acids long. The DNA for the CDR3 is TGTGCCTGGAGCTCCCTAGCTGAAGCTTTCTTT. As protein: CAWSSLAEAFF.